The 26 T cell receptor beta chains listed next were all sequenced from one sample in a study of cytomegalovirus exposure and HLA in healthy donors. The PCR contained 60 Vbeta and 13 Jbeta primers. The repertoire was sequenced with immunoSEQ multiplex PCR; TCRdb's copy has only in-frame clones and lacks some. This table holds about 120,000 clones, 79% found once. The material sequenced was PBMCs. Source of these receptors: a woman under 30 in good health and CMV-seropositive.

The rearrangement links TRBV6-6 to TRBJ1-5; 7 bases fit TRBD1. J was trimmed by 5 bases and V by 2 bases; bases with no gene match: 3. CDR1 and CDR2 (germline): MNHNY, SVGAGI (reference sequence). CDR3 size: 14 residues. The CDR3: CASSYPTGHQPQHF. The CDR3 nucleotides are TGTGCCAGCAGTTACCCGACAGGGCATCAGCCCCAGCATTTT.

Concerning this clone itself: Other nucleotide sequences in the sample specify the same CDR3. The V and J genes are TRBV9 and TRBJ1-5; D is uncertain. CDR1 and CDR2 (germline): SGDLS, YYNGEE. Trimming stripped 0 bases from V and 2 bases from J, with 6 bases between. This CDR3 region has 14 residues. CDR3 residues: CASSVGGGNQPQHF. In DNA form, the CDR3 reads TGTGCCAGCAGCGTAGGGGGAGGCAATCAGCCCCAGCATTTT.

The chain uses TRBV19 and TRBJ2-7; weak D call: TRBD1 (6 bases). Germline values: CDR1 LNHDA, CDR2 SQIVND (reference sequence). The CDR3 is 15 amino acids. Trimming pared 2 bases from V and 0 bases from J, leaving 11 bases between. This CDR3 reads CASSITGSSSYEQYF. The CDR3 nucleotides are TGTGCCAGTAGTATAACAGGGTCAAGCTCCTACGAGCAGTACTTC. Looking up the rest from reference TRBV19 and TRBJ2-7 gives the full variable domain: DGGITQSPKYLFRKEGQNVTLSCEQNLNHDAMYWYRQDPGQGLRLIYYSQIVNDFQKGDIAEGYSVSREKKESFPLTVTSAQKNPTAFYLCASSITGSSSYEQYFGPGTRLTVT.

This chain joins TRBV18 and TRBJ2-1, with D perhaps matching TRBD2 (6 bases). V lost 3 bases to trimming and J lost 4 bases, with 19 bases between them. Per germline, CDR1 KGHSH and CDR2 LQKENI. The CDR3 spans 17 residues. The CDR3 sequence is CASSPVAVDPDYNEQFF. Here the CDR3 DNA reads TGTGCCAGCTCACCGGTAGCGGTCGATCCAGATTACAATGAGCAGTTCTTC. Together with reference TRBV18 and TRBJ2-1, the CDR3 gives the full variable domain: NAGVMQNPRHLVRRRGQEARLRCSPMKGHSHVYWYRQLPEEGLKFMVYLQKENIIDESGMPKERFSAEFPKEGPSILRIQQVVRGDSAAYFCASSPVAVDPDYNEQFFGPGTRLTVL.

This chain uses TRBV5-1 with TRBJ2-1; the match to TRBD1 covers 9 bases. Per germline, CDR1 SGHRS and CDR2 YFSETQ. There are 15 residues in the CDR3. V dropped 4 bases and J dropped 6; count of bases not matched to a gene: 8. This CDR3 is CASSKWTGAANEQFF. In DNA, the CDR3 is TGCGCCAGCAGCAAATGGACAGGGGCGGCCAATGAGCAGTTCTTC.

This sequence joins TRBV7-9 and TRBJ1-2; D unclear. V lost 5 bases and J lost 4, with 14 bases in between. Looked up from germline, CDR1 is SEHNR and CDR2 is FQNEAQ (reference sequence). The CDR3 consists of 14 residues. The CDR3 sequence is CASSDSGSSYGYTF. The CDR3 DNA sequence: TGTGCCAGCAGCGATTCGGGGAGTTCCTATGGCTACACCTTC.

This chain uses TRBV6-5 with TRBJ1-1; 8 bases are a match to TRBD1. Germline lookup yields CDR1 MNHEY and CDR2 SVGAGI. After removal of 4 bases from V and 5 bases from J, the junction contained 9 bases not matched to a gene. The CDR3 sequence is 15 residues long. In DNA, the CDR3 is TGTGCCAGCAGTTTCTTCAGGGGGCGGACTACTGAAGCTTTCTTT. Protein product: CASSFFRGRTTEAFF.

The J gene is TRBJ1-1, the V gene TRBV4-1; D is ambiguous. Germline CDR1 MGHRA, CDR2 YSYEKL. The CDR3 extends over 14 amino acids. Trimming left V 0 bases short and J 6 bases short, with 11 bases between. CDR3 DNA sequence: TGCGCCAGCAGCCAAGAGGCGGGAACTCCTGAAGCTTTCTTT. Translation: CASSQEAGTPEAFF.

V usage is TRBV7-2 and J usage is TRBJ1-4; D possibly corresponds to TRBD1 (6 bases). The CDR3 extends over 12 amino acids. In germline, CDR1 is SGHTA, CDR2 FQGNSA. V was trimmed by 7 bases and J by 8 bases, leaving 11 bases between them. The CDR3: CASTLRGEKLFF. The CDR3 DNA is TGTGCCAGCACCCTCAGGGGAGAAAAACTGTTTTTT.

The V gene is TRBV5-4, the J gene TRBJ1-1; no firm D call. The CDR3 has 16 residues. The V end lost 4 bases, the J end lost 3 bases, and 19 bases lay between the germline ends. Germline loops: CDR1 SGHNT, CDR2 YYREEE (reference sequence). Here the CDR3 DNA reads TGTGCCAGCAGCCCCCGTTTCAGCGGATTGGACACTGAAGCTTTCTTT. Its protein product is CASSPRFSGLDTEAFF.

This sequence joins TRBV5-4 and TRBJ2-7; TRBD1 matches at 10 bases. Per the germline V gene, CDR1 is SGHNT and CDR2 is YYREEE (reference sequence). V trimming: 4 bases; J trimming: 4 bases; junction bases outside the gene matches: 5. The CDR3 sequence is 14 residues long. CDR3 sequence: CASSPGQGKYEQYF. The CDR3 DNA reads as TGTGCCAGCAGCCCGGGACAGGGGAAGTACGAGCAGTACTTC.

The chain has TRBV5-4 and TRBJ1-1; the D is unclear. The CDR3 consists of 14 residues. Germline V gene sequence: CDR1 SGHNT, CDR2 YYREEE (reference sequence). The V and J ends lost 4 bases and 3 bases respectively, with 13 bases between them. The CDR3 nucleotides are TGTGCCAGCAGCCCGGACTTGAGGTACACTGAAGCTTTCTTT. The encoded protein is CASSPDLRYTEAFF.

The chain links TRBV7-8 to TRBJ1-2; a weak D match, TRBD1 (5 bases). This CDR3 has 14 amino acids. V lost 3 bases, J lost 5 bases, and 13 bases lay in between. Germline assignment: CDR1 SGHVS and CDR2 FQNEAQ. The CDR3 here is CASSLRITGYGYTF. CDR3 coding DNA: TGTGCCAGCAGCTTGAGGATTACAGGTTATGGCTACACCTTC.

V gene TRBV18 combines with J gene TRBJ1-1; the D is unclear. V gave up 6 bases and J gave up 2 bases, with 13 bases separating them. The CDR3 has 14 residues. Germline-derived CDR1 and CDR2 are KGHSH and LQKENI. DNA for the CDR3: TGTGCCAGCTCTCCTATCGACACTAACACTGAAGCTTTCTTT. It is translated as CASSPIDTNTEAFF.

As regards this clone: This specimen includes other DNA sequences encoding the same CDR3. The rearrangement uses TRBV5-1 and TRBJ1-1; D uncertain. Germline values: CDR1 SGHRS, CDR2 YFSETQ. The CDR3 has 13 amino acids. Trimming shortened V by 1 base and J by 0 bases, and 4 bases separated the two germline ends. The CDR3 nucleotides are TGCGCCAGCAGCTTGACTTTGAACACTGAAGCTTTCTTT. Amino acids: CASSLTLNTEAFF.

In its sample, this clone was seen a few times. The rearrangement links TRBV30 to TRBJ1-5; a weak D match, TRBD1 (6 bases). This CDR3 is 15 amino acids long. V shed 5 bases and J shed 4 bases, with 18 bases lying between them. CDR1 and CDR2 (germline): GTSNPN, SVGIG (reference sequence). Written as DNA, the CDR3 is TGTGCCTGGCAAAAACCGGACAGTTTAAATCAGCCCCAGCATTTT. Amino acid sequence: CAWQKPDSLNQPQHF.

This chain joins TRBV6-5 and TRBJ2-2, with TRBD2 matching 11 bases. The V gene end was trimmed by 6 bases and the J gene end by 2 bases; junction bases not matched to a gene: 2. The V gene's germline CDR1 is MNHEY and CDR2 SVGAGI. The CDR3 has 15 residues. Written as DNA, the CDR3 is TGTGCCAGCAGCACTAGCGGGAGCAACACCGGGGAGCTGTTTTTT. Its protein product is CASSTSGSNTGELFF.

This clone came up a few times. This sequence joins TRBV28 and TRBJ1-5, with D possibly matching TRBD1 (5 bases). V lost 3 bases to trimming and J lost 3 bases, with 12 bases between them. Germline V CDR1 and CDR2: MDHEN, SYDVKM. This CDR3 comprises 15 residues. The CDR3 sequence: CASSFRDRFNQPQHF. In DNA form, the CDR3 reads TGTGCCAGCAGTTTCCGAGACAGATTCAATCAGCCCCAGCATTTT. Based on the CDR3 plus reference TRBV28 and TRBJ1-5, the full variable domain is DVKVTQSSRYLVKRTGEKVFLECVQDMDHENMFWYRQDPGLGLRLIYFSYDVKMKEKGDIPEGYSVSREKKERFSLILESASTNQTSMYLCASSFRDRFNQPQHFGDGTRLSIL.

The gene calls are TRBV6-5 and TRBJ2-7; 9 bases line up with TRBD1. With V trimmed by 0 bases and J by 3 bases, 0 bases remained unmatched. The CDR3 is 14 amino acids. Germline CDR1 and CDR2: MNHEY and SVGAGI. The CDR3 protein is CASSYSGQGYEQYF. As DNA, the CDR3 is TGTGCCAGCAGTTACTCGGGACAGGGCTACGAGCAGTACTTC.

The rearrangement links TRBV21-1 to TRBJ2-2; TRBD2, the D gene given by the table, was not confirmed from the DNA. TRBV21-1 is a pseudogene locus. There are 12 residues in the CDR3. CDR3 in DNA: TGTGCCAGCAGCAATAGCGCCGGGGAGCTGTTTTTT. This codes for CASSNSAGELFF.

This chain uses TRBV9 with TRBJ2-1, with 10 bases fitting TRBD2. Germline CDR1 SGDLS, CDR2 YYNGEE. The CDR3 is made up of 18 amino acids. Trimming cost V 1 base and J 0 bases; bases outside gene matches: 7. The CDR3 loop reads CASSVQTSGFSSYNEQFF. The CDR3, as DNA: TGTGCCAGCAGCGTACAGACTAGCGGGTTTAGCTCCTACAATGAGCAGTTCTTC.

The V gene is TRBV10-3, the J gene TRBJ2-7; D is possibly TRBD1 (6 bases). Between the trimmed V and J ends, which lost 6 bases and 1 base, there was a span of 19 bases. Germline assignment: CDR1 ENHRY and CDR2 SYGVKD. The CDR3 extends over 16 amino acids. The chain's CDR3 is CAIRPQETGTSYEQYF. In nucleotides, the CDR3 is TGTGCCATCAGGCCCCAAGAAACAGGGACGTCCTACGAGCAGTACTTC.

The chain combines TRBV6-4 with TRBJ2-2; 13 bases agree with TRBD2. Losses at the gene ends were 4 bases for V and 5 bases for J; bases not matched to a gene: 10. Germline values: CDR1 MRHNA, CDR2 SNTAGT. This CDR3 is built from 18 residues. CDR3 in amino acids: CASSGDGLAGAETGELFF. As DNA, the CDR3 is TGTGCCAGCAGTGGGGATGGACTAGCGGGAGCGGAGACCGGGGAGCTGTTTTTT.

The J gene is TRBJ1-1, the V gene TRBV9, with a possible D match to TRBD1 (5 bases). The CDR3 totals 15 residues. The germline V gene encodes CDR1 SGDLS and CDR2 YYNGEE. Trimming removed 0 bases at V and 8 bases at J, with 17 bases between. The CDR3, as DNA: TGTGCCAGCAGCGTAGTCAAGGGGAGGGAACGGGAAGCTTTCTTT. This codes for CASSVVKGREREAFF.

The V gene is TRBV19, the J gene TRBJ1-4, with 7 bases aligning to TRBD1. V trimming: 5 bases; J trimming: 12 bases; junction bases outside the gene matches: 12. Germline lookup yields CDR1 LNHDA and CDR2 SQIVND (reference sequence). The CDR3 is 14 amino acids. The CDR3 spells CASSGGQVRDELFF. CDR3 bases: TGTGCCAGTAGTGGAGGACAGGTTCGAGACGAACTGTTTTTT.

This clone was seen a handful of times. The chain's CDR3 is CAWSARGLAGNTIYF. In nucleotides, the CDR3 is TGTGCCTGGAGTGCGAGGGGGCTGGCTGGAAACACCATATATTTT. The chain recombines TRBV30 with TRBJ1-3, with TRBD1 identical over 7 bases. Germline V gives CDR1 GTSNPN, CDR2 SVGIG (reference sequence). V lost 1 base, J lost 2 bases, and 5 bases stayed unmatched. The CDR3 has 15 amino acids.